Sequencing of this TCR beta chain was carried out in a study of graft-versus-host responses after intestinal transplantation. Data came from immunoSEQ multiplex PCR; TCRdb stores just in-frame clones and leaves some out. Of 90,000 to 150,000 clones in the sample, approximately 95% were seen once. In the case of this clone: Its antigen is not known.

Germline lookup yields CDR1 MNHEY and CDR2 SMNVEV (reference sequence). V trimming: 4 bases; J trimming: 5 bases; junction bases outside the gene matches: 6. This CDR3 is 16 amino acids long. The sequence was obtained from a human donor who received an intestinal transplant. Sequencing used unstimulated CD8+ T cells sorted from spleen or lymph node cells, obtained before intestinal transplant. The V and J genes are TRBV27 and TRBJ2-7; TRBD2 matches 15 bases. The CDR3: CASSSWTSGRVHEQYF. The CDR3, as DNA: TGTGCCAGCAGTTCCTGGACTAGCGGGAGGGTCCACGAGCAGTACTTC.